This TCR beta chain was sequenced for a study of T cell responses to AZD1222 COVID-19 vaccine. TCRdb keeps only in-frame clones here, not all; method: immunoSEQ multiplex PCR. Counted here are 100,000 to 120,000 clones, 70% to 90% occurring once; the ten biggest clones make up under 3.5%. The CDR3 totals 12 residues. Between the trimmed V and J ends, which lost 5 bases and 5 bases, there was a span of 9 bases. CDR1 and CDR2 from the germline V gene are SGHAT and FQNNGV. The source material was peripheral blood, sampled on day 0 of AZD1222 vaccination. This rearrangement joins TRBV11-2 to TRBJ1-1; the D gene is possibly TRBD1 (6 bases). This clonotype was sampled from an adult in good health. The CDR3: CASSITGTEAFF. The CDR3 DNA reads as TGTGCCAGCAGCATCACAGGGACTGAAGCTTTCTTT.